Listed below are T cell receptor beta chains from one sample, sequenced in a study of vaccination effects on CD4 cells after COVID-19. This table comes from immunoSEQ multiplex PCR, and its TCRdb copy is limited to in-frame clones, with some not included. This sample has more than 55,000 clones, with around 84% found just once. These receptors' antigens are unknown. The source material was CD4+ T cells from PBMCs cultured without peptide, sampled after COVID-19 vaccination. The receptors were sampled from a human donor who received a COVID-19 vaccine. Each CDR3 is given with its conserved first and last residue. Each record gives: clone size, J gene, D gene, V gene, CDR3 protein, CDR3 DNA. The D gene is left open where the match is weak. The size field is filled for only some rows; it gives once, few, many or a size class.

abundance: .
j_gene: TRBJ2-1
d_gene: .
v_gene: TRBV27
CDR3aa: CASSSQTGSYNEQFF
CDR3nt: TGTGCCAGCAGTTCCCAGACAGGTTCCTACAATGAGCAGTTCTTC

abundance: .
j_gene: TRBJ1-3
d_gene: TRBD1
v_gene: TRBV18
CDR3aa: CASSPYQQGAGNTIYF
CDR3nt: TGTGCCAGCTCACCATACCAACAGGGGGCTGGAAACACCATATATTTT

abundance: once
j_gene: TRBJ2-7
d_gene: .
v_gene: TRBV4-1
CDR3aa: CASSQGTPPYEQYF
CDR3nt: TGCGCCAGCAGCCAGGGGACGCCTCCCTACGAGCAGTACTTC

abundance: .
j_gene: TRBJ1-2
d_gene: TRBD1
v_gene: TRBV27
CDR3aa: CASSTRDRTNYGYTF
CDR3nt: TGTGCCAGCAGTACCCGGGACAGGACGAACTATGGCTACACCTTC

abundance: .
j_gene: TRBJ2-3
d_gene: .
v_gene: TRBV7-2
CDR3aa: CASTAPLGARDTQYF
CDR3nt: TGTGCCAGCACTGCCCCACTTGGGGCGCGAGATACGCAGTATTTT

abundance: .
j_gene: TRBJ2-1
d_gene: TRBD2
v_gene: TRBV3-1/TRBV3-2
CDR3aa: CAVTGTSGVNEQFF
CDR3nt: TGTGCCGTTACCGGGACTAGCGGGGTAAATGAGCAGTTCTTC

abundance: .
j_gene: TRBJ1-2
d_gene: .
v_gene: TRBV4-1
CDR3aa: CASSQEVGNYGYTF
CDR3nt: TGCGCCAGCAGCCAAGAGGTCGGAAACTATGGCTACACCTTC

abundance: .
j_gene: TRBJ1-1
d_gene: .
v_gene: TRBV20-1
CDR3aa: CSASDRKIMNTEAFF
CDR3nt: TGCAGTGCTAGTGACAGAAAAATCATGAACACTGAAGCTTTCTTT

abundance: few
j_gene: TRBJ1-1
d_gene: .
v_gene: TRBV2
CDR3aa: CAGGRGVDTEAFF
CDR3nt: TGTGCCGGTGGTCGGGGGGTGGACACTGAAGCTTTCTTT

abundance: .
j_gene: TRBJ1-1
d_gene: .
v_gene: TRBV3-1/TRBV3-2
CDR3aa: CASSRAHTEAFF
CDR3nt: TGTGCCAGCAGCCGCGCGCACACTGAAGCTTTCTTT

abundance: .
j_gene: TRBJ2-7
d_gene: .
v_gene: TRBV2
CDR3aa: CASSVGYEQYF
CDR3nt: TGTGCCAGCAGTGTCGGATACGAGCAGTACTTC

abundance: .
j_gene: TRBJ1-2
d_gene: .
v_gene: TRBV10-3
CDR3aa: CAISGQRGDGYTF
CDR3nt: TGTGCCATCAGTGGGCAGAGGGGGGATGGCTACACCTTC

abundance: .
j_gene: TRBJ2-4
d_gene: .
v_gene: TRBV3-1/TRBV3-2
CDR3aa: CASSQSRAGPKNIQYF
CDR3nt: TGTGCCAGCAGCCAATCGCGAGCGGGTCCCAAAAACATTCAGTACTTC

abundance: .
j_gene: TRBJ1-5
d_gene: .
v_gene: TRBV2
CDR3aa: CASSGEGNQPQHF
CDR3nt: TGTGCCAGCAGTGGAGAGGGGAATCAGCCCCAGCATTTT

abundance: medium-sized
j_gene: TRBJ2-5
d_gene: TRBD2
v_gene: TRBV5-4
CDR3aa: CASSLAGPPETQYF
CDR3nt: TGTGCCAGCAGCTTAGCGGGACCCCCGGAGACCCAGTACTTC

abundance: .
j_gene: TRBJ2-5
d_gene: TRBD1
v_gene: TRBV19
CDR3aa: CASSIVSGQGGTQYF
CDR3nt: TGTGCCAGTAGTATAGTGTCTGGACAGGGGGGGACCCAGTACTTC

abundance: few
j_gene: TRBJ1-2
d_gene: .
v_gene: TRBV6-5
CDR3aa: CASSYSVGGYGYTF
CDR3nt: TGTGCCAGCAGTTATAGCGTTGGAGGGTACGGCTACACCTTC

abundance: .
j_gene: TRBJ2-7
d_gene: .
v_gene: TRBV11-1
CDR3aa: CASSLMSSGPYEQYF
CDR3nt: TGTGCCAGCAGCTTAATGTCGTCAGGTCCCTACGAGCAGTACTTC

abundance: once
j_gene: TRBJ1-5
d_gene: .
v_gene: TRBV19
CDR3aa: CASSILRDRNQPQHF
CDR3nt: TGTGCCAGTAGTATACTACGGGACCGAAATCAGCCCCAGCATTTT

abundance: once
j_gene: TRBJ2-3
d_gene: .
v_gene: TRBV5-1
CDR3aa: CASRASSTDTQYF
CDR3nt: TGCGCCAGCAGGGCCTCTAGCACAGATACGCAGTATTTT

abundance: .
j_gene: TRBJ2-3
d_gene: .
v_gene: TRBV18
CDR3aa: CASSLRAGDTQYF
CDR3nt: TGTGCCAGCTCCCTCCGGGCGGGAGATACGCAGTATTTT

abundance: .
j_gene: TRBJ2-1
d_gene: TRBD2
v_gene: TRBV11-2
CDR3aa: CASSLRLAGGWYNEQFF
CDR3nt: TGTGCCAGCAGCTTGAGACTAGCGGGGGGGTGGTACAATGAGCAGTTCTTC

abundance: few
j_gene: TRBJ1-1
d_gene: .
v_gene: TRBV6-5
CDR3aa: CASSSRTRMGTEAFF
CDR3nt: TGTGCCAGCAGTTCTCGGACTCGAATGGGGACTGAAGCTTTCTTT

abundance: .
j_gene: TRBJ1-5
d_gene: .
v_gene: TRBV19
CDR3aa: CASKVGNQPQHF
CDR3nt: TGTGCCTCCAAAGTCGGCAATCAGCCCCAGCATTTT

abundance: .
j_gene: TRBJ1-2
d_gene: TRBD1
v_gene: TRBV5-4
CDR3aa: CASSPQGAKVSGYTF
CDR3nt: TGTGCCAGCAGCCCACAGGGGGCGAAGGTTTCGGGCTACACCTTC